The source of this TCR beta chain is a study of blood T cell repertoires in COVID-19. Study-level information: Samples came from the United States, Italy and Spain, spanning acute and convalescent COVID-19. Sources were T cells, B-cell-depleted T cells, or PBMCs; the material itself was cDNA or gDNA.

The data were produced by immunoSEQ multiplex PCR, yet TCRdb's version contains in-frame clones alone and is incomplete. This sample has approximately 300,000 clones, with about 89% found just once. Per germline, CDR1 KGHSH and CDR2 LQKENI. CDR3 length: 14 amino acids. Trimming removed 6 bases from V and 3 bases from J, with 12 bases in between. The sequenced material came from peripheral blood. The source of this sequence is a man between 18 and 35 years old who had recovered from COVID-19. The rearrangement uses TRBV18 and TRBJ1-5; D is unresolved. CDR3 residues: CASSPSGNNQPQHF. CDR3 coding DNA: TGTGCCAGCTCCCCTTCCGGGAACAATCAGCCCCAGCATTTT.